Shown below are 20 T cell receptor beta chains from a single sample sequenced in a study of patients and donors after allogeneic stem cell transplantation. MiXCR, applied by TCRdb to the RT-PCR reads, yields one record per CDR3 protein. Of 800,000 to 1,000,000 distinct CDR3 sequences listed, around 17% are singletons. The sequencing sample was made of blood, either unsorted or a sorted T cell fraction (not recorded which). Receptor source: a human donor who was either an allogeneic HSCT recipient or a stem cell or donor lymphocyte infusion donor (not recorded which). It is not recorded whose cells these are; they may come from a transplant donor.

This clonotype was observed a few times. The chain employs TRBV5-6 and TRBJ1-2; the match to TRBD1 covers 7 bases. The V segment lost 1 base and the J segment 3 bases; nucleotides outside the gene matches: 6. This CDR3 is built from 15 residues. The germline CDR1 and CDR2 sequences are SGHDT and YYEEEE. DNA of the CDR3: TGTGCCAGCAGCTTGTGGGACAGACCATACTATGGCTACACCTTC. Translated, it gives CASSLWDRPYYGYTF. Full variable domain (outside the CDR3, taken from reference TRBV5-6 and TRBJ1-2): DAGVTQSPTHLIKTRGQQVTLRCSPKSGHDTVSWYQQALGQGPQFIFQYYEEEERQRGNFPDRFSGHQFPNYSSELNVNALLLGDSALYLCASSLWDRPYYGYTFGSGTRLTVV.

The V and J genes are TRBV5-6 and TRBJ2-1, with 11 positions matching TRBD2. Trimming cost V 3 bases and J 5 bases; bases outside gene matches: 7. Germline assignment: CDR1 SGHDT and CDR2 YYEEEE. CDR3 length: 16 residues. CDR3: CASSSTPGLADNEQFF. The CDR3 coding sequence is TGTGCCAGCAGCTCGACACCGGGACTAGCGGACAATGAGCAGTTCTTC. The full variable domain, completed using reference TRBV5-6 and TRBJ2-1, is DAGVTQSPTHLIKTRGQQVTLRCSPKSGHDTVSWYQQALGQGPQFIFQYYEEEERQRGNFPDRFSGHQFPNYSSELNVNALLLGDSALYLCASSSTPGLADNEQFFGPGTRLTVL.

This rearrangement joins TRBV20-1 to TRBJ2-5; unclear D gene. Trimming shortened V by 0 bases and J by 6 bases, and 11 bases separated the two germline ends. The CDR3 runs 13 residues. Looked up from germline, CDR1 is DFQATT and CDR2 is SNEGSKA (reference sequence). In nucleotides, the CDR3 is TGCAGTGCTAGAGATCTGAGTCGGAAGACCCAGTACTTC. Encoded protein: CSARDLSRKTQYF.

The rearrangement joins TRBV5-5 to TRBJ2-5; D unclear. Germline V gives CDR1 SGHKS, CDR2 YYEKEE (reference sequence). CDR3 length: 15 amino acids. Trimming pared 4 bases from V and 2 bases from J, leaving 15 bases between. The CDR3 is CASSPDGLRQETQYF. CDR3 DNA: TGTGCCAGCAGCCCGGACGGTCTAAGACAAGAGACCCAGTACTTC.

The rearrangement joins TRBV6-5 to TRBJ2-5, with TRBD2 matching over 7 bases. The CDR3 contains 14 residues. Germline lookup yields CDR1 MNHEY and CDR2 SVGAGI. V lost 3 bases to trimming and J lost 0 bases; unmatched junction nucleotides: 1. In DNA form, the CDR3 reads TGTGCCAGCAGTTATACTAGCGACCAAGAGACCCAGTACTTC. As protein: CASSYTSDQETQYF.

The chain couples TRBV5-1 to TRBJ2-7; unclear D gene. Trimming removed 0 bases at V and 0 bases at J, with 7 bases between. The germline V gene encodes CDR1 SGHRS and CDR2 YFSETQ. The CDR3 is 14 residues long. The CDR3 DNA is TGCGCCAGCAGCTTGGACCAGCTCTCCTACGAGCAGTACTTC. Its protein product is CASSLDQLSYEQYF.

This clonotype was seen more than once but under ten times. This chain links TRBV9 with TRBJ2-2, with 7 bases that match TRBD1. The CDR3 loop spans 19 amino acids. In germline, CDR1 is SGDLS, CDR2 YYNGEE. The V segment lost 4 bases and the J segment 0 bases; nucleotides outside the gene matches: 15. The CDR3 nucleotides are TGTGCCAGCAGCCCCCAACCGCGACAGGGCCCTTCGAACACCGGGGAGCTGTTTTTT. It codes for CASSPQPRQGPSNTGELFF.

This clonotype was seen only a few times. The chain combines TRBV6-5 with TRBJ1-2, with 9 nucleotides matching TRBD1. This CDR3 is 14 amino acids long. V shed 2 bases and J 8 bases; nucleotides not matched to a gene: 6. Germline CDR1 reads MNHEY; CDR2 reads SVGAGI. The CDR3 DNA reads as TGTGCCAGCAGTTACACCGGGACAGGGAACGGCTACACCTTC. It yields the protein CASSYTGTGNGYTF.

The chain recombines TRBV29-1 with TRBJ2-3; D is tentatively TRBD1 or TRBD2 (5 bases each). V was clipped by 4 bases and J by 5 bases, with 13 bases between them. Per germline, CDR1 SQVTM and CDR2 ANQGSEA. The CDR3 is made up of 13 amino acids. The CDR3 coding sequence is TGCAGCGTTGCGCCTTCAGGGAGAGATACGCAGTATTTT. Translation: CSVAPSGRDTQYF.

V gene TRBV30 combines with J gene TRBJ1-5; D is perhaps TRBD1 (6 bases). The CDR3 totals 15 residues. Germline V gives CDR1 GTSNPN, CDR2 SVGIG (reference sequence). V was clipped by 2 bases and J by 2 bases, with 13 bases between them. CDR3 sequence reads: CAWSPRGRGNQPQHF. The CDR3 nucleotides read TGTGCCTGGAGTCCCAGGGGCCGGGGCAATCAGCCCCAGCATTTT.

V gene TRBV7-3 combines with J gene TRBJ1-5, with D perhaps matching TRBD1 (5 bases). In germline, CDR1 is SGHTA, CDR2 FQGTGA. Trimming left V 2 bases short and J 5 bases short, with 13 bases between. The CDR3 runs to 15 residues. This CDR3 reads CASSLQGESHQPQHF. The CDR3 bases are TGTGCCAGCAGCTTACAGGGCGAAAGTCATCAGCCCCAGCATTTT.

This clonotype was counted at least ten times. This chain joins TRBV12-3 or TRBV12-4 and TRBJ2-7; 7 bases are a match to TRBD2. V trimming: 8 bases; J trimming: 2 bases; junction bases outside the gene matches: 9. The CDR3 length is 14 residues. CDR3: CASFRGDPPYEQYF. CDR3 DNA: TGTGCCAGCTTTCGGGGGGACCCCCCCTACGAGCAGTACTTC.

In its sample, this clonotype was seen a few times. This sequence joins TRBV4-1 and TRBJ2-7; no clear D gene. CDR3 size: 15 residues. The germline V gene encodes CDR1 MGHRA and CDR2 YSYEKL. The germline V and J ends were trimmed by 0 bases and 1 base, with 10 bases remaining between them. The CDR3 spells CASSQERTASYEQYF. The CDR3 DNA reads as TGCGCCAGCAGCCAAGAAAGGACGGCGTCCTACGAGCAGTACTTC.

This clonotype was recorded a few times. The V call is TRBV11-2, the J call TRBJ1-2; tentatively, D is TRBD1 (5 bases). Deletions cut 8 bases from V and 1 base from J, with 20 bases between. The CDR3 contains 16 residues. CDR1 and CDR2 from the germline V gene are SGHAT and FQNNGV. The CDR3 DNA follows: TGTGCCAGCCGGACACTACGGGGGAACATTAACTATGGCTACACCTTC. Its protein product is CASRTLRGNINYGYTF.

The chain has TRBV6-1 and TRBJ1-2; 8 nucleotides agree with TRBD1. Unmatched junction bases numbered 12, after V lost 7 bases and J lost 2 bases. Germline CDR1 and CDR2: MNHNS and SASEGT. This CDR3 spans 16 amino acids. The CDR3 protein is CASTSKGQGLNYGYTF. Here the CDR3 DNA reads TGTGCCAGCACCTCAAAAGGACAGGGACTAAACTATGGCTACACCTTC.

This clonotype was seen only a few times. The chain combines TRBV5-6 with TRBJ2-7, with no clear D. The CDR3 totals 14 residues. The V gene lost 3 bases and the J gene lost 0 bases, with 10 bases spanning the gap. CDR1 is SGHDT and CDR2 is YYEEEE in the germline V gene. CDR3 sequence reads: CASSSTTDSYEQYF. The CDR3 nucleotides are TGTGCCAGCAGCTCAACGACCGACTCCTACGAGCAGTACTTC. Combining the CDR3 with reference TRBV5-6 and TRBJ2-7 gives the whole variable domain DAGVTQSPTHLIKTRGQQVTLRCSPKSGHDTVSWYQQALGQGPQFIFQYYEEEERQRGNFPDRFSGHQFPNYSSELNVNALLLGDSALYLCASSSTTDSYEQYFGPGTRLTVT.

V gene TRBV30 combines with J gene TRBJ2-1; 9 nucleotides align to TRBD1. The CDR3 totals 15 residues. J lost 0 bases, V lost 1 base, and 1 base had no gene match. From germline, CDR1 is GTSNPN and CDR2 SVGIG (reference sequence). CDR3 nucleotide sequence: TGTGCCTGGAGTGGGGGACAGGGCTCCTACAATGAGCAGTTCTTC. Translating gives CAWSGGQGSYNEQFF.

This clonotype was found a few times. V usage is TRBV20-1 and J usage is TRBJ2-3; 11 bases line up with TRBD1. This CDR3 has 15 residues. Germline V CDR1 and CDR2: DFQATT, SNEGSKA (reference sequence). V shed 3 bases, J shed 5 bases, and the junction held 7 bases outside the gene matches. CDR3: CSASRRTGGEDTQYF. The CDR3 nucleotides read TGCAGTGCTAGTCGGCGGACAGGGGGCGAAGATACGCAGTATTTT.

Ten or more counts support this clonotype. The gene calls are TRBV5-1 and TRBJ2-3, with D perhaps TRBD1 or TRBD2 (6 bases each). The CDR3 runs 15 residues. V was pared by 0 bases and J by 6 bases, with 14 bases between. The germline V gene has CDR1 SGHRS and CDR2 YFSETQ. In DNA form, the CDR3 reads TGCGCCAGCAGCTTGGCGGGGGCTTTTCGGGATACGCAGTATTTT. Translating it yields CASSLAGAFRDTQYF.

Only a few counts were recorded for this clonotype. V gene TRBV12-3 or TRBV12-4 combines with J gene TRBJ1-5; D might be TRBD1 (5 bases). The ends were cut back, 7 bases at V and 0 bases at J, with 13 bases in the middle. CDR3 length equals 15 residues. CDR3 sequence: CASKRRGNSNQPQHF. Written as DNA, the CDR3 is TGTGCCAGCAAGCGTCGGGGGAATAGCAATCAGCCCCAGCATTTT.